Only one count was recorded for the clone carrying this T cell receptor beta chain. CDR3 length: 12 residues. V lost 8 bases, J lost 2 bases, and 12 bases lay in between. Per germline, CDR1 SQVTM and CDR2 ANQGSEA. In the naive CD8 group, cells lacked CD45RO and were positively selected for CCR7, so terminally differentiated effector memory CD45RA+ cells were left out. The data are from a study of shared clonotypes between healthy human individuals. Libraries were prepared by immunoSEQ multiplex PCR; TCRdb keeps only in-frame clonotypes and omits some of them. Of hundreds of thousands of clones in the sample, approximately 96% were seen once.

This chain links TRBV29-1 with TRBJ1-1, with D tentatively TRBD1 (6 bases). What was sequenced was naive CD8+ T cells sorted from blood. The sequence came from a young woman in good health. DNA for the CDR3: TGCAGCACCGGGACACCAAACACTGAAGCTTTCTTT. It translates to CSTGTPNTEAFF.